The T cell receptor beta chain under discussion was sequenced for a study of blood T cell repertoires in COVID-19. Whole-study context: Material from acute and convalescent COVID-19 was sourced from the United States, Italy and Spain.

CDR1 is KGHSH and CDR2 is LQKENI in the germline V gene. Trimming stripped 6 bases from V and 7 bases from J, with 15 bases between. The CDR3 sequence is 13 residues long. Generated by immunoSEQ multiplex PCR, the TCRdb table keeps only in-frame clones and is missing some. The sample has tens of thousands of clones; approximately 80% are singletons. Sequencing used peripheral blood. This chain connects TRBV18 to TRBJ1-2, with a tentative D call TRBD1 (5 bases). The sequence derives from a man aged 45 to 65 with COVID-19, enrolled during active disease. The CDR3 DNA reads TGTGCCAGCTCGCCCGGCAAGGACATTGGCTACACCTTC. Translated, it gives CASSPGKDIGYTF.